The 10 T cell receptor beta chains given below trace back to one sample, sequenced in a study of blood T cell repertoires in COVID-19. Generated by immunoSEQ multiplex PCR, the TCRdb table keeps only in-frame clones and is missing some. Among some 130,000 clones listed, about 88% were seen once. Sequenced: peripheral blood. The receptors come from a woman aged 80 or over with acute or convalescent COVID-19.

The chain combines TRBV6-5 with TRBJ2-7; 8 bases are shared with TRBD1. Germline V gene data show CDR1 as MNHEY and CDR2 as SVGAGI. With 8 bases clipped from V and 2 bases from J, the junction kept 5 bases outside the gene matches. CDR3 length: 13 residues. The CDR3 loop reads CASSGQATYEQYF. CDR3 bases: TGTGCCAGCTCGGGACAGGCAACCTACGAGCAGTACTTC.

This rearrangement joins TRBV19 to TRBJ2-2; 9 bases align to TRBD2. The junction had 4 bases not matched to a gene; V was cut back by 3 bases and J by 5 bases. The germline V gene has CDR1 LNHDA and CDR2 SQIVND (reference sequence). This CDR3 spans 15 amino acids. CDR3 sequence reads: CASSMGGRGTGELFF. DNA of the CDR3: TGTGCCAGTAGTATGGGCGGGAGGGGTACCGGGGAGCTGTTTTTT.

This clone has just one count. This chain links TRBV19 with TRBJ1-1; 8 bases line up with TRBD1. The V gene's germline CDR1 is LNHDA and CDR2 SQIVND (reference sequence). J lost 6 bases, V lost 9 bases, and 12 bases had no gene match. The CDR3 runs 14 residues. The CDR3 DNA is TGTGCCAGCCGCCTCCTCCGGGACAGGTCTGAAGCTTTCTTT. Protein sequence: CASRLLRDRSEAFF. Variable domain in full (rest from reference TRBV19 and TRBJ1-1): DGGITQSPKYLFRKEGQNVTLSCEQNLNHDAMYWYRQDPGQGLRLIYYSQIVNDFQKGDIAEGYSVSREKKESFPLTVTSAQKNPTAFYLCASRLLRDRSEAFFGQGTRLTVV.

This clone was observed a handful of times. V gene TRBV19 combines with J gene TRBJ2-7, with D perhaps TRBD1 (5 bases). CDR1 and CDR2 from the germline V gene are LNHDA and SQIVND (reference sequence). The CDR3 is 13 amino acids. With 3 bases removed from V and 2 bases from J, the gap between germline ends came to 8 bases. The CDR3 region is CASSIPGTYEQYF. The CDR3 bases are TGTGCCAGTAGTATCCCAGGGACCTACGAGCAGTACTTC.

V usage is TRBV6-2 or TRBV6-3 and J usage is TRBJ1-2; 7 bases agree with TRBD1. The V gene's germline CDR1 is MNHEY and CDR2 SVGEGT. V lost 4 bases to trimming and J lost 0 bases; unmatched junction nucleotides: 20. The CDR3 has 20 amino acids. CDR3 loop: CASSSNQFSSRDRANYGYTF. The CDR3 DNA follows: TGTGCCAGCAGTTCTAACCAATTCAGCTCGCGGGACAGAGCTAACTATGGCTACACCTTC.

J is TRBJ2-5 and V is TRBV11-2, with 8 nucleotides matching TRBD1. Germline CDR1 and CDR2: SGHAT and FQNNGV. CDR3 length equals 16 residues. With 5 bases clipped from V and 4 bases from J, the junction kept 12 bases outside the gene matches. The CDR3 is CASSPEVATGVETQYF. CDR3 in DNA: TGTGCCAGCAGCCCCGAGGTCGCGACAGGGGTAGAGACCCAGTACTTC.

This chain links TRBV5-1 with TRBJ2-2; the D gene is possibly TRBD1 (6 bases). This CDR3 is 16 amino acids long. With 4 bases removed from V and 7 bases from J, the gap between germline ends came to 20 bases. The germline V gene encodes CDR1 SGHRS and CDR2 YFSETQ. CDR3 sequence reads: CASSDLGTSGVGELFF. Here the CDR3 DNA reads TGCGCCAGCAGCGACCTCGGGACAAGTGGGGTCGGGGAGCTGTTTTTT.

The CDR3: CASRRGGRETYEQYF. CDR3 sequence (DNA): TGTGCCAGCCGTCGCGGGGGGCGCGAGACTTACGAGCAGTACTTC. The genes are TRBV27 and TRBJ2-7; 8 bases align to TRBD2. This CDR3 comprises 15 residues. CDR1 and CDR2 from the germline V gene are MNHEY and SMNVEV (reference sequence). Germline trimming cut 8 bases from V and 4 bases from J; bases unmatched to any gene: 13.

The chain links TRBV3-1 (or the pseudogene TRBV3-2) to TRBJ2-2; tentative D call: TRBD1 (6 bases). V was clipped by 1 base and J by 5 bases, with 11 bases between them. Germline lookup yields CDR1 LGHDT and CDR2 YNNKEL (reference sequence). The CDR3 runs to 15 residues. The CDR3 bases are TGTGCCAGCAGCCAAGTTCAACAGGGAACCGGGGAGCTGTTTTTT. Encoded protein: CASSQVQQGTGELFF.

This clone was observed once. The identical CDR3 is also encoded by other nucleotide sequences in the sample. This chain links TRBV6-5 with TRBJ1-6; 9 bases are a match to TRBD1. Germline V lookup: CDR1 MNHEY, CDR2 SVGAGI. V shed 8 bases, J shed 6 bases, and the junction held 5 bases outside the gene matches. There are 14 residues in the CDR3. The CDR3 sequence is CASSLDRGNSPLHF. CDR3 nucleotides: TGTGCCAGCTCATTGGACAGGGGTAATTCACCCCTCCACTTT.